One sample yielded the 20 T cell receptor beta chains listed below, sequenced in a study of T-cell reconstitution after alpha-beta-depleted transplantation in children. The TCRbeta library incorporated unique molecular identifiers. TCRdb fed the PCR reads into MiXCR, producing one record per CDR3 protein. The table shows some 310,000 distinct CDR3 sequences, with 20% to 30% occurring only once. The material was PBMCs, mostly from graft donor cells, obtained 180 days after TCRalphabeta/CD19-depleted stem cell transplant. The receptor source for this set is a male patient aged 5 to 17 who had a stem cell transplant for acute lymphoblastic leukemia, so the T cells may come from the graft donor.

The chain is built from TRBV18 and TRBJ2-1, with a tentative D call TRBD2 (6 bases). Trimming stripped 6 bases from V and 7 bases from J, with 22 bases between. Germline V CDR1 and CDR2: KGHSH, LQKENI. The CDR3 spans 16 residues. CDR3 protein: CASSLSASEVLNEQFF. Written as DNA, the CDR3 is TGTGCCAGCTCCCTCTCGGCTAGCGAGGTATTAAATGAGCAGTTCTTC. Filled out from reference TRBV18 and TRBJ2-1, the complete variable domain reads NAGVMQNPRHLVRRRGQEARLRCSPMKGHSHVYWYRQLPEEGLKFMVYLQKENIIDESGMPKERFSAEFPKEGPSILRIQQVVRGDSAAYFCASSLSASEVLNEQFFGPGTRLTVL.

This chain uses TRBV5-4 with TRBJ2-2; D remains unclear. V gave up 4 bases and J gave up 4 bases, with 14 bases separating them. Looked up from germline, CDR1 is SGHNT and CDR2 is YYREEE (reference sequence). The CDR3 runs 15 residues. The CDR3 DNA is TGTGCCAGCAGCCGGGTTGGGTTTCCCACCGGGGAGCTGTTTTTT. The encoded protein is CASSRVGFPTGELFF.

This chain uses TRBV5-6 with TRBJ1-4, with D unresolved. This CDR3 is 14 amino acids long. V lost 0 bases and J lost 4, with 7 bases in between. Germline V CDR1 and CDR2: SGHDT, YYEEEE. CDR3 in DNA: TGTGCCAGCAGCTTGGACAGCCATAATGAAAAACTGTTTTTT. As protein: CASSLDSHNEKLFF.

This clonotype has only a few counts. The chain links TRBV6-5 to TRBJ1-6; TRBD1 agrees at 8 bases. This CDR3 has 14 amino acids. V gave up 2 bases and J gave up 8 bases; unmatched junction bases: 2. Germline CDR1 reads MNHEY; CDR2 reads SVGAGI. The CDR3 region has the DNA TGTGCCAGCAGTTACGACAGGGGTGATTCACCCCTCCACTTT. Translated, it gives CASSYDRGDSPLHF.

This clonotype turned up a few times. The CDR3 reads CASSPLGNEQFF. CDR3 coding DNA: TGTGCCAGCTCACCCCTGGGGAATGAGCAGTTCTTC. V and J are TRBV18 and TRBJ2-1; no clear D gene. Germline lookup yields CDR1 KGHSH and CDR2 LQKENI. The germline V and J ends were trimmed by 3 bases and 7 bases, with 7 bases remaining between them. The CDR3 spans 12 residues.

The chain uses TRBV6-1 and TRBJ1-2; a weak D match, TRBD1 (6 bases). This CDR3 spans 14 amino acids. Germline V CDR1 and CDR2: MNHNS, SASEGT. Trimming cost V 3 bases and J 6 bases, with 14 bases left between them. CDR3 sequence reads: CASSEPGGADGYTF. CDR3 in DNA: TGTGCCAGCAGTGAGCCGGGGGGCGCGGATGGCTACACCTTC.

This clonotype was counted a few times. With a much larger clone just one base away, this may be a read error. V is TRBV5-1 and J is TRBJ2-7, with D uncertain. Trimming shortened V by 1 base and J by 1 base, and 6 bases separated the two germline ends. The CDR3 is made up of 13 amino acids. The germline V gene encodes CDR1 SGHRS and CDR2 YFSETQ. CDR3 nucleotides: TGCGCCAGCAGCTTGCACAGTTCCTACGAGCAGTACTTC. Amino acid sequence: CASSLHSSYEQYF.

The V call is TRBV7-3, the J call TRBJ2-1; D may correspond to TRBD1 or TRBD2 (5 bases each). The CDR3 sequence is 13 residues long. Trimming cost V 3 bases and J 12 bases, with 15 bases left between them. Per germline, CDR1 SGHTA and CDR2 FQGTGA. CDR3: CASSLIPGTSQFF. DNA of the CDR3: TGTGCCAGCAGCTTGATCCCCGGGACGTCGCAGTTCTTC.

This clonotype was observed a few times. The V gene is TRBV12-3 or TRBV12-4, the J gene TRBJ1-1, with TRBD1 identical over 7 bases. CDR3 size: 14 residues. With V trimmed by 5 bases and J by 4 bases, 7 bases remained unmatched. CDR3 sequence (DNA): TGTGCCAGCAGTCCGCGGGACAGTCTCACTGAAGCTTTCTTT. Translation gives CASSPRDSLTEAFF.

This clonotype appeared many times. The rearrangement joins TRBV7-9 to TRBJ2-7; D gene uncertain. CDR1 is SEHNR, CDR2 FQNEAQ, per germline (reference sequence). The germline V and J ends were trimmed by 3 bases and 4 bases, with 13 bases remaining between them. The CDR3 extends over 14 amino acids. CDR3 residues: CASSLAPLAYEQYF. In DNA form, the CDR3 reads TGTGCCAGCAGCTTGGCCCCTTTGGCTTACGAGCAGTACTTC.

This clonotype appeared once. This chain uses TRBV7-9 with TRBJ2-3; TRBD1 agrees at 7 bases. Germline V gives CDR1 SEHNR, CDR2 FQNEAQ (reference sequence). There are 15 residues in the CDR3. V lost 3 bases to trimming and J lost 0 bases; unmatched junction nucleotides: 3. CDR3 DNA sequence: TGTGCCAGCAGCTTCCCGGGACAGAGCACAGATACGCAGTATTTT. Amino acid sequence: CASSFPGQSTDTQYF.

The chain combines TRBV7-2 with TRBJ2-1, with a possible D match to TRBD2 (7 bases). This CDR3 is built from 17 residues. Germline assignment: CDR1 SGHTA and CDR2 FQGNSA. Trimming took 5 bases from V and 7 from J, leaving 24 bases between them. CDR3: CASSHRGAGHRLNEQFF. As DNA, the CDR3 is TGTGCCAGCAGCCATCGAGGAGCGGGACACCGGCTAAATGAGCAGTTCTTC.

V gene TRBV20-1 combines with J gene TRBJ1-2; TRBD1 is a possible D gene (6 bases). CDR3 length: 14 amino acids. The V and J ends lost 2 bases and 6 bases respectively, with 16 bases between them. Germline CDR1 reads DFQATT; CDR2 reads SNEGSKA (reference sequence). CDR3 DNA sequence: TGCAGTGCTAGAAGTCCGGGGGCGCGAAATGGCTACACCTTC. It yields the protein CSARSPGARNGYTF.

This clonotype was observed a few times. The chain uses TRBV4-1 and TRBJ2-7; TRBD2 is a possible D gene (5 bases). In germline, CDR1 is MGHRA, CDR2 YSYEKL. The CDR3 is 15 residues long. Trimming took 5 bases from V and 3 from J, leaving 17 bases between them. CDR3 nucleotides: TGCGCCAGCAGCAAAGGGATCAGGACTCTCTACGAGCAGTACTTC. Encoded protein: CASSKGIRTLYEQYF.

The chain employs TRBV15 and TRBJ2-7; the D gene could be TRBD1 or TRBD2 (5 bases each). CDR1 and CDR2 from the germline V gene are LNHNV and YYDKDF (reference sequence). V dropped 4 bases and J dropped 3 bases, with 28 bases sitting between them. The CDR3 spans 19 residues. The CDR3 loop is CATSTPSTLTGERGYEQYF. The DNA of the CDR3 is TGTGCCACCAGCACCCCCTCCACTTTAACAGGCGAGAGGGGCTACGAGCAGTACTTC.

The V call is TRBV7-7, the J call TRBJ2-2; TRBD2 matches 8 bases. V lost 4 bases and J lost 4; bases outside the gene matches: 5. CDR1 SSHAT and CDR2 FNYEAQ come from the germline V gene (reference sequence). The CDR3 length is 15 residues. The CDR3, as DNA: TGTGCCAGCAGCTCTAGACTAGCGCCCACCGGGGAGCTGTTTTTT. Translating it yields CASSSRLAPTGELFF.

A few counts support this clonotype. The chain is built from TRBV4-1 and TRBJ2-1, with D perhaps TRBD2 (5 bases). The CDR3 has 18 amino acids. Trimming removed 0 bases at V and 2 bases at J, with 17 bases between. The germline gives CDR1 MGHRA, CDR2 YSYEKL. CDR3 region: CASSQDSFRGRAYNEQFF. The DNA for the CDR3 is TGCGCCAGCAGCCAAGATAGTTTCCGGGGAAGGGCCTACAATGAGCAGTTCTTC.

This clonotype turned up a few times. CDR3 in DNA: TGTGCCACCAGTGGCAATGAGGGCGGGAAGGGCCCCTACGAGCAGTACTTC. This encodes CATSGNEGGKGPYEQYF. The chain combines TRBV24-1 with TRBJ2-7; D might be TRBD2 (6 bases). There are 17 residues in the CDR3. Germline assignment: CDR1 KGHDR and CDR2 SFDVKD. V was cut by 5 bases and J by 2 bases, with 21 bases left in between.

This clonotype was recorded at least ten times. The J gene is TRBJ2-3, the V gene TRBV10-3, with D unclear. Deletions cut 2 bases from V and 3 bases from J, with 12 bases between. Germline loops: CDR1 ENHRY, CDR2 SYGVKD. This CDR3 contains 15 residues. The CDR3: CAISENSWATDTQYF. The CDR3, as DNA: TGTGCCATCAGTGAGAATAGCTGGGCTACAGATACGCAGTATTTT.

This clonotype showed up many times. This chain joins TRBV29-1 and TRBJ2-5; D uncertain. Germline V gene sequence: CDR1 SQVTM, CDR2 ANQGSEA. The germline V and J ends were trimmed by 4 bases and 2 bases, with 11 bases remaining between them. CDR3 length: 13 amino acids. The CDR3 spells CSVAWTVQETQYF. In nucleotides, the CDR3 is TGCAGCGTTGCATGGACGGTTCAAGAGACCCAGTACTTC.